This TCR beta chain originates from a study of T cell responses to AZD1222 COVID-19 vaccine. Whole-study context: Combined were second doses at about 4 or about 12 weeks. General study points: Donors in the cohort were predominantly white British and more often female, and clonal diversity was possibly underestimated. Spike-specific TCR breadth and depth went up after people got two AZD1222 doses. The repertoires were collected only after the peak T cell response.

As to this clone: What it binds is not known.

Using immunoSEQ multiplex PCR, the repertoire was profiled, and TCRdb retains in-frame clones only, with some absent. Here the sample spans over 150,000 clones, around 90% being singletons. Sequences were derived from peripheral blood, sampled on day 0 of AZD1222 vaccination. The receptor was derived from an adult in good health.

The chain's CDR3 is CASSYHYEQYF. The CDR3 nucleotides read TGTGCCAGCAGCTACCACTACGAGCAGTACTTC. The rearrangement links TRBV11-2 to TRBJ2-7; no firm D call. V was cut by 4 bases and J by 3 bases, with 4 bases left in between. CDR3 length equals 11 residues. Germline V gene data show CDR1 as SGHAT and CDR2 as FQNNGV.